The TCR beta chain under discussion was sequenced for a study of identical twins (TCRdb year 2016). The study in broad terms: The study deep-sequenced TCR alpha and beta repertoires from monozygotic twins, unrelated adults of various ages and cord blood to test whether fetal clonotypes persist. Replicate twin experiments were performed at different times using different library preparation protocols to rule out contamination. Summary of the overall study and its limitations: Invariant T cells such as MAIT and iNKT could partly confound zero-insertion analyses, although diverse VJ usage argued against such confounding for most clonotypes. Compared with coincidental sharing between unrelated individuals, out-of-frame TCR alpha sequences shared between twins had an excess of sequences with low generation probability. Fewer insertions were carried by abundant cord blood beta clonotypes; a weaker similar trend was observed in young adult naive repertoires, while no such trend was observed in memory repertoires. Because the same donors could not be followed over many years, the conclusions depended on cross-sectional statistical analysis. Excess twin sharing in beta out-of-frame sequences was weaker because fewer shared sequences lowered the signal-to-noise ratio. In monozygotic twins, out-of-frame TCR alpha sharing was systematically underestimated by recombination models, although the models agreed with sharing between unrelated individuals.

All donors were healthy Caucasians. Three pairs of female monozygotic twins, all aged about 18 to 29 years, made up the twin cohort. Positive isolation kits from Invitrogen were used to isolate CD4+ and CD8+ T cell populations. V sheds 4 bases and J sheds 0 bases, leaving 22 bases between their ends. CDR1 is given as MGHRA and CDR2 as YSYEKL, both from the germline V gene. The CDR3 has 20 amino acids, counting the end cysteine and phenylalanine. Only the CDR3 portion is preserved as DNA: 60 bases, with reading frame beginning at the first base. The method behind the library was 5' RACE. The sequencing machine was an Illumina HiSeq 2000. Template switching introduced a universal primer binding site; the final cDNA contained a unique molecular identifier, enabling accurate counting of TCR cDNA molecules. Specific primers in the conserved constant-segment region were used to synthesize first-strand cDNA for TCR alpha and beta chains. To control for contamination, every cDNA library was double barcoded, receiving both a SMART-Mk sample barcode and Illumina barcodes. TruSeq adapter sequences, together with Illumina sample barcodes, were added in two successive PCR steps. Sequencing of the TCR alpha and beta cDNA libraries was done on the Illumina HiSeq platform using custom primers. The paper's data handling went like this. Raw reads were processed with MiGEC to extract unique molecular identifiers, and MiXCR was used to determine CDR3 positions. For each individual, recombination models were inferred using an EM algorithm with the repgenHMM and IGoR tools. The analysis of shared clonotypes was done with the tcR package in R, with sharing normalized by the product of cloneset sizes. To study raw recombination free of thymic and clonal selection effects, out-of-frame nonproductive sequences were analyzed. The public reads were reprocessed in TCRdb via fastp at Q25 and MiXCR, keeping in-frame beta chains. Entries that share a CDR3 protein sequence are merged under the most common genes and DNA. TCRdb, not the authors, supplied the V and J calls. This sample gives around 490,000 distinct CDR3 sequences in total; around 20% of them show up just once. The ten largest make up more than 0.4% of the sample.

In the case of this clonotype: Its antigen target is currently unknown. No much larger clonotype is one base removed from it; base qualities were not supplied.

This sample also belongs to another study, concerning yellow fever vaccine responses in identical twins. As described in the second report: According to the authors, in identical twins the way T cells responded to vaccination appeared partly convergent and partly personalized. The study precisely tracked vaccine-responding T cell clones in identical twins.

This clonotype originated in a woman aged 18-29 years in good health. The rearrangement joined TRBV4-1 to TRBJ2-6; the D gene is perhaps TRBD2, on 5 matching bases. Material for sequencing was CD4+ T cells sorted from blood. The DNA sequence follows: TGCGCCAGCAGCCGGACTTATCGCACACCCGGGTCCTCTGGGGCCAACGTCCTGACTTTC. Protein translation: CASSRTYRTPGSSGANVLTF.